Presented here are 31 T cell receptor beta chains from one specimen sequenced in a study of siplizumab effects on memory and regulatory T cells. TCRdb's copy holds only in-frame clones and misses some; the assay was immunoSEQ multiplex PCR. The repertoire holds over 100,000 clones, with about 91% as singletons. Sequenced material: Tregs sorted from blood. All receptors derive from a human donor in good health.

The J gene is TRBJ1-1, the V gene TRBV29-1; D is unresolved. Germline values: CDR1 SQVTM, CDR2 ANQGSEA. The CDR3 has 11 residues. With 4 bases removed from V and 0 bases from J, the gap between germline ends came to 3 bases. In DNA form, the CDR3 reads TGCAGCGTTGGGTTGAACACTGAAGCTTTCTTT. Amino acids: CSVGLNTEAFF.

The V call is TRBV5-6, the J call TRBJ1-2; a weak D match, TRBD1 (5 bases). The CDR3 is 15 amino acids. Trimming shortened V by 1 base and J by 8 bases, and 18 bases separated the two germline ends. Germline-derived CDR1 and CDR2 are SGHDT and YYEEEE. CDR3 in DNA: TGTGCCAGCAGCTTGCTGGGTATGGGGGAAAGGGGCTACACCTTC. This translates into CASSLLGMGERGYTF.

V and J are TRBV10-3 and TRBJ2-7; D may correspond to TRBD1 or TRBD2 (5 bases each). CDR3 length: 12 amino acids. Germline CDR1 and CDR2: ENHRY and SYGVKD. V was pared by 8 bases and J by 1 base, with 9 bases between. Here the CDR3 DNA reads TGTGCCATCGGGACCGCTTCCTACGAGCAGTACTTC. Amino acid sequence: CAIGTASYEQYF.

The chain is built from TRBV2 and TRBJ1-2; 7 bases are a match to TRBD1. The J segment lost 2 bases and the V segment lost 8 bases, leaving 11 bases of the junction unmatched. This CDR3 has 15 residues. Germline V gene sequence: CDR1 SNHLY, CDR2 FYNNEI. The CDR3 DNA sequence: TGTGCCAGCTCTGGAAACAGGGGCCCAAACTATGGCTACACCTTC. Its protein is CASSGNRGPNYGYTF.

The gene calls are TRBV7-9 and TRBJ2-1; D gene unclear. Germline V gives CDR1 SEHNR, CDR2 FQNEAQ (reference sequence). CDR3 size: 14 residues. V gave up 1 base and J gave up 10 bases, with 14 bases separating them. CDR3 region: CASSLEPLSREQFF. The DNA of the CDR3 is TGTGCCAGCAGCTTAGAACCCCTTAGCCGCGAGCAGTTCTTC.

In nucleotides, the CDR3 is TGTGCCAGCAGCTCCCAGGGGGGCCTCAGCACAGATACGCAGTATTTT. Protein sequence: CASSSQGGLSTDTQYF. The chain links TRBV7-6 to TRBJ2-3; a weak D match, TRBD1 (7 bases). V lost 4 bases and J 0 bases, leaving 14 bases between the germline ends. The germline gives CDR1 SGHVS, CDR2 FNYEAQ. The CDR3 length is 16 residues.

The chain carries TRBV7-2 and TRBJ1-1; weak D call: TRBD1 (5 bases). The germline V gene encodes CDR1 SGHTA and CDR2 FQGNSA. CDR3 length: 13 amino acids. Trimming took off 1 base at V and 3 bases at J, with 6 bases between the two ends. CDR3 in DNA: TGTGCCAGCAGCTTAGTCAGGGACACTGAAGCTTTCTTT. Translated, it gives CASSLVRDTEAFF.

The CDR3 DNA reads TGTGCCAGCAGTGAACAGGGACCTATGAACACTGAAGCTTTCTTT. This codes for CASSEQGPMNTEAFF. The rearrangement uses TRBV2 and TRBJ1-1, with a tentative D call TRBD1 (5 bases). This CDR3 spans 15 amino acids. With 2 bases removed from V and 0 bases from J, the gap between germline ends came to 10 bases. The germline V gene has CDR1 SNHLY and CDR2 FYNNEI.

About this clone: The junction differs from germline at one of its ends, possibly a read error. The chain carries TRBV4-1 and TRBJ2-3, with a weak D call TRBD2 (6 bases). There are 16 residues in the CDR3. CDR1 and CDR2 (germline): MGHRA, YSYEKL. The CDR3 loop reads CASSKDVRGSADTQYF. CDR3 bases: TGCGCCAGCAGCAAAGACGTGCGGGGTTCTGCAGATACGCAGTATTTT.

V gene TRBV15 combines with J gene TRBJ2-7; D is possibly TRBD2 (5 bases). V gave up 0 bases and J gave up 4 bases, with 10 bases separating them. The germline V gene encodes CDR1 LNHNV and CDR2 YYDKDF (reference sequence). The CDR3 has 14 amino acids. CDR3 region: CATSRDLGSYEQYF. The CDR3 nucleotides are TGTGCCACCAGCAGAGATTTGGGGAGTTACGAGCAGTACTTC.

The chain combines TRBV7-9 with TRBJ1-1; D is possibly TRBD1 (5 bases). Looked up from germline, CDR1 is SEHNR and CDR2 is FQNEAQ (reference sequence). The CDR3 extends over 13 amino acids. V lost 2 bases and J lost 5, with 9 bases in between. CDR3 in amino acids: CASSLRGVTEAFF. For the CDR3, the DNA is TGTGCCAGCAGCTTAAGGGGTGTGACTGAAGCTTTCTTT.

The chain uses TRBV5-1 and TRBJ2-5, with 8 positions matching TRBD1. Trimming took 4 bases from V and 5 from J; bases not matched to a gene: 7. The CDR3 length is 14 residues. Germline CDR1 and CDR2: SGHRS and YFSETQ. The CDR3 region is CASSPDRVGETQYF. DNA for the CDR3: TGCGCCAGCAGCCCGGACAGGGTGGGGGAGACCCAGTACTTC. The full variable domain, completed using reference TRBV5-1 and TRBJ2-5, is KAGVTQTPRYLIKTRGQQVTLSCSPISGHRSVSWYQQTPGQGLQFLFEYFSETQRNKGNFPGRFSGRQFSNSRSEMNVSTLELGDSALYLCASSPDRVGETQYFGPGTRLLVL.

The chain carries TRBV7-3 and TRBJ1-1; TRBD1 might be the D (5 bases). Germline lookup yields CDR1 SGHTA and CDR2 FQGTGA. CDR3 length: 14 residues. V lost 3 bases to trimming and J lost 4 bases, with 12 bases between them. CDR3 coding DNA: TGTGCCAGCAGCTTTACTGGGGCAAGCACTGAAGCTTTCTTT. This codes for CASSFTGASTEAFF.

This chain joins TRBV11-2 and TRBJ2-7; D is unresolved. Germline loops: CDR1 SGHAT, CDR2 FQNNGV. This CDR3 region has 12 residues. Trimming removed 2 bases from V and 3 bases from J, with 5 bases in between. The CDR3 reads CASSLNNYEQYF. The CDR3 DNA reads as TGTGCCAGCAGCTTAAATAACTACGAGCAGTACTTC.

The rearrangement uses TRBV6-5 and TRBJ1-2; D is ambiguous. This CDR3 comprises 14 residues. CDR1 and CDR2 from the germline V gene are MNHEY and SVGAGI. Trimming stripped 2 bases from V and 5 bases from J, with 12 bases between. The CDR3 DNA reads as TGTGCCAGCAGTTACAAAGGCGGCAGTTATGGCTACACCTTC. Protein: CASSYKGGSYGYTF.

The CDR3 is CASSQGLAGGTDTQYF. The CDR3 bases are TGTGCCAGCAGCCAAGGACTAGCCGGAGGCACAGATACGCAGTATTTT. J is TRBJ2-3 and V is TRBV4-2; 7 bases match TRBD2. This CDR3 spans 16 amino acids. Germline trimming cut 1 base from V and 1 base from J; bases unmatched to any gene: 5. CDR1 and CDR2 from the germline V gene are LGHNA and YNFKEQ.

The chain joins TRBV6-6 to TRBJ2-2; D unresolved. Per germline, CDR1 MNHNY and CDR2 SVGAGI (reference sequence). The V end was cut by 5 bases, the J end by 6 bases, with 10 bases between. The CDR3 has 13 residues. In DNA, the CDR3 is TGTGCCAGCAGTCCCTATCTCCCCGGGGAGCTGTTTTTT. Protein sequence: CASSPYLPGELFF.

This clone was seen only once. CDR3 DNA sequence: TGTGCCAGCTCCGACACGGAGCGCCGGGGGGAGCAGTACTTC. It translates to CASSDTERRGEQYF. The rearrangement uses TRBV18 and TRBJ2-7; weak D call: TRBD2 (6 bases). Trimming removed 6 bases at V and 7 bases at J, with 19 bases between. Per the germline V gene, CDR1 is KGHSH and CDR2 is LQKENI. The CDR3 runs 14 residues.

V and J are TRBV27 and TRBJ2-1; 9 positions agree with TRBD2. The ends lost 3 bases at V and 6 bases at J; junction bases unmatched: 6. CDR1 and CDR2 (germline): MNHEY, SMNVEV (reference sequence). The CDR3 has 15 amino acids. In DNA, the CDR3 is TGTGCCAGCAGTTTTAGAGCGGGAGGCATCAATGAGCAGTTCTTC. Protein sequence: CASSFRAGGINEQFF.

This clone was detected only once. The genes are TRBV20-1 and TRBJ2-5; D call uncertain. The V end lost 3 bases, the J end lost 1 base, and 3 bases lay between the germline ends. This CDR3 contains 11 residues. CDR1 DFQATT and CDR2 SNEGSKA come from the germline V gene (reference sequence). The chain's CDR3 is CSASPQETQYF. In DNA, the CDR3 is TGCAGTGCTAGTCCCCAAGAGACCCAGTACTTC.

The rearrangement links TRBV5-4 to TRBJ1-2; D is perhaps TRBD1 (6 bases). Germline CDR1 SGHNT, CDR2 YYREEE (reference sequence). This CDR3 comprises 13 residues. With 7 bases removed from V and 7 bases from J, the gap between germline ends came to 17 bases. The CDR3: CASGQTGAVGYTF. The DNA of the CDR3 is TGTGCCAGCGGGCAAACGGGGGCGGTTGGCTACACCTTC.

The gene calls are TRBV5-6 and TRBJ2-7, with TRBD2 matching 8 bases. CDR3 length: 15 residues. V lost 0 bases and J lost 4; bases outside the gene matches: 6. CDR1 and CDR2 (germline): SGHDT, YYEEEE. The CDR3 is CASSLVGRGRYEQYF. CDR3 sequence (DNA): TGTGCCAGCAGCTTGGTAGGCCGCGGGAGGTACGAGCAGTACTTC.

The table lists this clone with a count of one. The chain carries TRBV4-2 and TRBJ1-3, with 7 bases that match TRBD1. The V gene's germline CDR1 is LGHNA and CDR2 YNFKEQ. Losses at the gene ends were 2 bases for V and 4 bases for J; bases not matched to a gene: 11. The CDR3 has 17 residues. CDR3 in amino acids: CASSQTSGQLKGNTIYF. CDR3 nucleotide sequence: TGTGCCAGCAGCCAAACCTCGGGACAGCTTAAAGGAAACACCATATATTTT.

This clone has only one observation. The chain carries TRBV25-1 and TRBJ1-2; 7 bases map to TRBD1. J gave up 4 bases and V 3 bases, and 8 bases lay outside the gene matches. This CDR3 has 15 residues. Germline-derived CDR1 and CDR2 are MGHDK and SYGVNS. CDR3 nucleotides: TGTGCCAGCAGTGACCTTAGACAGGGACTCTATGGCTACACCTTC. It encodes CASSDLRQGLYGYTF.

The chain links TRBV5-1 to TRBJ1-1; D remains ambiguous. Trimming removed 5 bases at V and 11 bases at J, with 19 bases between. This CDR3 comprises 13 residues. Germline CDR1 and CDR2: SGHRS and YFSETQ. Here the CDR3 reads CASRRSAAAWAFF. The DNA for the CDR3 is TGCGCCAGCAGGAGATCGGCGGCAGCGTGGGCTTTCTTT.

The genes are TRBV27 and TRBJ2-2; TRBD1 aligns across 10 bases. V was pared by 4 bases and J by 6 bases, with 2 bases of the junction left unmatched. This CDR3 spans 14 amino acids. Germline CDR1 and CDR2: MNHEY and SMNVEV (reference sequence). Here the CDR3 reads CASSYGQGAGELFF. The CDR3 nucleotides read TGTGCCAGCAGTTACGGACAGGGGGCCGGGGAGCTGTTTTTT.

The rearrangement uses TRBV5-1 and TRBJ1-6, with no clear D. V dropped 4 bases and J dropped 0 bases, with 20 bases sitting between them. This CDR3 comprises 19 residues. Germline lookup yields CDR1 SGHRS and CDR2 YFSETQ. DNA of the CDR3: TGCGCCAGCAGCGATCATAGTGGCGCAATCTACTCCTATAATTCACCCCTCCACTTT. It translates to CASSDHSGAIYSYNSPLHF.

V usage is TRBV13 and J usage is TRBJ2-7; D could derive from TRBD1 or TRBD2 (5 bases each). CDR3 length: 15 amino acids. V was trimmed by 2 bases and J by 6 bases, leaving 17 bases between them. Per the germline V gene, CDR1 is PRHDT and CDR2 is FYEKMQ (reference sequence). CDR3 bases: TGTGCCAGCAGCTTATTTTGGCGGCCGAGGGGCGAGCAGTACTTC. Amino acids: CASSLFWRPRGEQYF. Combining the CDR3 with reference TRBV13 and TRBJ2-7 gives the whole variable domain AAGVIQSPRHLIKEKRETATLKCYPIPRHDTVYWYQQGPGQDPQFLISFYEKMQSDKGSIPDRFSAQQFSDYHSELNMSSLELGDSALYFCASSLFWRPRGEQYFGPGTRLTVT.

This sequence joins TRBV6-5 and TRBJ2-6; 9 bases are a match to TRBD1. The junction had 1 base not matched to a gene; V was cut back by 5 bases and J by 2 bases. The CDR3 totals 15 residues. Germline CDR1 reads MNHEY; CDR2 reads SVGAGI. In nucleotides, the CDR3 is TGTGCCAGCAGTCGGGACAGGGCTGGGGCCAACGTCCTGACTTTC. Its translation: CASSRDRAGANVLTF.

V usage is TRBV18 and J usage is TRBJ2-5; TRBD1 aligns across 9 bases. The germline CDR1 and CDR2 sequences are KGHSH and LQKENI. CDR3 size: 15 residues. Trimming at V came to 0 bases and at J to 5 bases, leaving 4 bases not matched to a gene. In DNA form, the CDR3 reads TGTGCCAGCTCACCACCCACAGACAGGGGGGAGACCCAGTACTTC. It encodes CASSPPTDRGETQYF.

The CDR3 sequence is CAISDRQEGGEAFF. As DNA, the CDR3 is TGTGCCATCAGTGATAGACAGGAGGGCGGTGAAGCTTTCTTT. The chain is built from TRBV10-3 and TRBJ1-1, with D perhaps TRBD1 (6 bases). V was pared by 3 bases and J by 7 bases, with 15 bases between. Germline CDR1 and CDR2: ENHRY and SYGVKD. The CDR3 contains 14 residues.